Listed below are T cell receptor beta chains from one sample, sequenced in a study of radiation and T cells in renal cell carcinoma. TCRdb keeps only in-frame clones here, not all; method: immunoSEQ multiplex PCR. The sample consists of over 85,000 clones, about four fifths of them appearing once. Sequencing was performed on blood, taken from a patient whose treatment included radiotherapy and nephrectomy. The receptors stem from a man between 60 and 75 years old with renal cell carcinoma. CDR3s include the opening cysteine and the closing phenylalanine or tryptophan. The order of the fields is D gene, V gene, J gene, clone size, CDR3 protein. D genes are given only for firm matches. Expanded clones get a size class; other rows say once, few or many, or leave the size out.

d_gene: TRBD1
v_gene: TRBV28
j_gene: TRBJ1-3
abundance: NA
CDR3aa: CASSPPGQGGNTIYF

d_gene: TRBD2
v_gene: TRBV28
j_gene: TRBJ2-7
abundance: NA
CDR3aa: CASSLANGRVSYEQYF

d_gene: NA
v_gene: TRBV6-5
j_gene: TRBJ2-7
abundance: NA
CDR3aa: CASSLGIGPYEQYF

d_gene: TRBD2
v_gene: TRBV7-9
j_gene: TRBJ2-1
abundance: NA
CDR3aa: CASSRQGGRHNEQFF

d_gene: NA
v_gene: TRBV7-2
j_gene: TRBJ2-7
abundance: medium-sized
CDR3aa: CASSLVGAPLNF

d_gene: NA
v_gene: TRBV15
j_gene: TRBJ2-7
abundance: NA
CDR3aa: CATSNALSHEQYF

d_gene: NA
v_gene: TRBV10-1
j_gene: TRBJ1-1
abundance: NA
CDR3aa: CASSGVRANTEAFF

d_gene: TRBD1
v_gene: TRBV19
j_gene: TRBJ2-7
abundance: NA
CDR3aa: CASSTPGTGSEQYF

d_gene: TRBD1
v_gene: TRBV7-3
j_gene: TRBJ2-3
abundance: NA
CDR3aa: CASSPYPTGSTDTQYF

d_gene: NA
v_gene: TRBV5-1
j_gene: TRBJ2-7
abundance: few
CDR3aa: CASSLGFYEQYF

d_gene: NA
v_gene: TRBV11-1
j_gene: TRBJ2-1
abundance: NA
CDR3aa: CASSSIGDPFF

d_gene: TRBD2
v_gene: TRBV10-3
j_gene: TRBJ2-2
abundance: once
CDR3aa: CAIRGTSGSLGTGELFF

d_gene: NA
v_gene: TRBV9
j_gene: TRBJ2-5
abundance: NA
CDR3aa: CASSTPLGGRLETQYF

d_gene: NA
v_gene: TRBV4-1
j_gene: TRBJ1-5
abundance: NA
CDR3aa: CASSQEIRESQPQHF

d_gene: TRBD2
v_gene: TRBV28
j_gene: TRBJ2-7
abundance: NA
CDR3aa: CASSLQLARTSYEQYF

d_gene: NA
v_gene: TRBV11-2
j_gene: TRBJ2-3
abundance: NA
CDR3aa: CASSPVWTSTDTQYF

d_gene: TRBD2
v_gene: TRBV25-1
j_gene: TRBJ2-1
abundance: NA
CDR3aa: CASSEAGEYNEQFF

d_gene: NA
v_gene: TRBV10-2
j_gene: TRBJ2-1
abundance: few
CDR3aa: CASSESIQVSSYNEQFF

d_gene: NA
v_gene: TRBV30
j_gene: TRBJ2-5
abundance: NA
CDR3aa: CAWSVLGPETQYF

d_gene: NA
v_gene: TRBV20-1
j_gene: TRBJ2-1
abundance: NA
CDR3aa: CSVRDSEQFF

d_gene: TRBD1
v_gene: TRBV28
j_gene: TRBJ1-2
abundance: NA
CDR3aa: CASSFRQGGRYTF

d_gene: NA
v_gene: TRBV10-3
j_gene: TRBJ2-3
abundance: once
CDR3aa: CAISESRGLRDTQYF

d_gene: NA
v_gene: TRBV7-6
j_gene: TRBJ2-7
abundance: NA
CDR3aa: CASSLRGGGRVSYEQYF

d_gene: TRBD2
v_gene: TRBV15
j_gene: TRBJ2-7
abundance: NA
CDR3aa: CATSRASGSHEQYF

d_gene: NA
v_gene: TRBV21-1
j_gene: TRBJ2-7
abundance: NA
CDR3aa: CASSPLGDRAPYEQYF

d_gene: NA
v_gene: TRBV28
j_gene: TRBJ2-1
abundance: NA
CDR3aa: CASSFVATEQFF

d_gene: TRBD2
v_gene: TRBV7-9
j_gene: TRBJ2-7
abundance: NA
CDR3aa: CASSPSGAYEQYF

d_gene: NA
v_gene: TRBV27
j_gene: TRBJ2-7
abundance: once
CDR3aa: CASSPAGTNYEQYF

d_gene: NA
v_gene: TRBV19
j_gene: TRBJ2-7
abundance: NA
CDR3aa: CASSPRDGVTSYEQYF

d_gene: NA
v_gene: TRBV9
j_gene: TRBJ2-5
abundance: NA
CDR3aa: CASSVGTIHPSYQETQYF

d_gene: TRBD2
v_gene: TRBV28
j_gene: TRBJ2-3
abundance: NA
CDR3aa: CASSLSRLAGVVRDSTDTQYF

d_gene: NA
v_gene: TRBV6-1
j_gene: TRBJ2-7
abundance: NA
CDR3aa: CASSERRGFVGRKGQHEQYF

d_gene: TRBD1
v_gene: TRBV4-1
j_gene: TRBJ1-4
abundance: NA
CDR3aa: CASSQTTGEVATNEKLFF

d_gene: NA
v_gene: TRBV5-1
j_gene: TRBJ2-7
abundance: NA
CDR3aa: CASSPNRQHSSYEQYF

d_gene: TRBD1
v_gene: TRBV6-5
j_gene: TRBJ1-3
abundance: NA
CDR3aa: CASSYRGQSGNTIYF

d_gene: NA
v_gene: TRBV4-3
j_gene: TRBJ2-3
abundance: NA
CDR3aa: CASSQMTSTDTQYF

d_gene: TRBD2
v_gene: TRBV4-1
j_gene: TRBJ2-1
abundance: NA
CDR3aa: CASSQLPQAGESNEQFF

d_gene: TRBD1
v_gene: TRBV28
j_gene: TRBJ2-7
abundance: NA
CDR3aa: CASRQGQIYEQYF

d_gene: NA
v_gene: TRBV7-8
j_gene: TRBJ2-7
abundance: NA
CDR3aa: CASSLGSGSYEQYF

d_gene: TRBD1
v_gene: TRBV5-6
j_gene: TRBJ2-7
abundance: NA
CDR3aa: CASSLYGTGISEQYF

d_gene: NA
v_gene: TRBV28
j_gene: TRBJ2-7
abundance: NA
CDR3aa: CASSPWATTTYYEQYF

d_gene: NA
v_gene: TRBV29-1
j_gene: TRBJ2-6
abundance: NA
CDR3aa: CSVKESGANVLTF

d_gene: NA
v_gene: TRBV5-6
j_gene: TRBJ2-7
abundance: NA
CDR3aa: CASSFGSLSSYEQYF

d_gene: TRBD2
v_gene: TRBV6-5
j_gene: TRBJ2-7
abundance: NA
CDR3aa: CATNRASGASLAQYF

d_gene: NA
v_gene: TRBV28
j_gene: TRBJ2-7
abundance: NA
CDR3aa: CASSFPFSRLVKAYYEQYF

d_gene: NA
v_gene: TRBV6-1
j_gene: TRBJ1-2
abundance: NA
CDR3aa: CASSEGLTGVGSYTF

d_gene: TRBD1
v_gene: TRBV7-9
j_gene: TRBJ1-2
abundance: NA
CDR3aa: CASSLDVQGDYGYTF

d_gene: TRBD1
v_gene: TRBV5-1
j_gene: TRBJ1-5
abundance: NA
CDR3aa: CASSVGTEPNQPQHF

d_gene: NA
v_gene: TRBV18
j_gene: TRBJ2-3
abundance: NA
CDR3aa: CASSPGGQQYF